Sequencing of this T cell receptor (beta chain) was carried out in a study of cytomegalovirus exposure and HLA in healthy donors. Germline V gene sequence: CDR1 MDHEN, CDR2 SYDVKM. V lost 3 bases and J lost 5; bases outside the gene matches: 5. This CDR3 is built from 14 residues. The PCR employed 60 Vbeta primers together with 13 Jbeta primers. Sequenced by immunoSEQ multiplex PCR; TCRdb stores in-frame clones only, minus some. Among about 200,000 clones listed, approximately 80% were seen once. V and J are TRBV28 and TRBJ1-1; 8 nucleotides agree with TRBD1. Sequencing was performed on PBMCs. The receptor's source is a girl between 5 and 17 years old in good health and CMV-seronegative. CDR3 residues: CASSLDRDMTEAFF. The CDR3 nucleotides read TGTGCCAGCAGTTTGGACAGGGATATGACTGAAGCTTTCTTT.